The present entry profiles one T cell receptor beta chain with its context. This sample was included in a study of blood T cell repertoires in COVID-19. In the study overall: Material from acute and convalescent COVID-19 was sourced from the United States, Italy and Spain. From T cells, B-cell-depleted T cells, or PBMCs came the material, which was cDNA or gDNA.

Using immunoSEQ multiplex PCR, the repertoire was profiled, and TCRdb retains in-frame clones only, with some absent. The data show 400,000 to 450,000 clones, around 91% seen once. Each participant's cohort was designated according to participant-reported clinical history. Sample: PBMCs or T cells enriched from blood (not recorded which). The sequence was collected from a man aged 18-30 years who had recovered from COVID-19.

CDR3 loop: CASSVTGATEAFF. In nucleotides, the CDR3 is TGTGCCAGCAGCGTGACAGGGGCCACTGAAGCTTTCTTT. V and J are TRBV9 and TRBJ1-1; 8 bases match TRBD1. Germline V gene data show CDR1 as SGDLS and CDR2 as YYNGEE. The ends lost 2 bases at V and 4 bases at J; junction bases unmatched: 1. This CDR3 is built from 13 residues.